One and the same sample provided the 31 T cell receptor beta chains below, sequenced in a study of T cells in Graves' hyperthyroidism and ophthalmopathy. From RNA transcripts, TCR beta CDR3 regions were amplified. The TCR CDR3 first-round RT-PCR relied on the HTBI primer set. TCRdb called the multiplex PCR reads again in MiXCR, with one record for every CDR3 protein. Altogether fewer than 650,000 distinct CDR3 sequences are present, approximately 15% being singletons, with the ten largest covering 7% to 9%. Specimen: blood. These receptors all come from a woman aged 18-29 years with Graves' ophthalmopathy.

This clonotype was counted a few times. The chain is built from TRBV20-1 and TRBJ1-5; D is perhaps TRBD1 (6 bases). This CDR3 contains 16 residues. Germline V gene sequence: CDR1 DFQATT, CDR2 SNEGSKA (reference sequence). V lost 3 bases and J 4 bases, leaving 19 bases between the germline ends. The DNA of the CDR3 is TGCAGTGCTAGGGGGCGTTTCCAGGGGCTAAATCAGCCCCAGCATTTT. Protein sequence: CSARGRFQGLNQPQHF.

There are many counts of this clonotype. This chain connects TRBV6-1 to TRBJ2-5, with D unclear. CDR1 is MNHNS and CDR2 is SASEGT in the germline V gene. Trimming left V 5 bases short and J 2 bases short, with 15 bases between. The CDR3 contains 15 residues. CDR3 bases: TGTGCCAGCAGTAATGTCGGTGCGGTACAAGAGACCCAGTACTTC. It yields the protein CASSNVGAVQETQYF.

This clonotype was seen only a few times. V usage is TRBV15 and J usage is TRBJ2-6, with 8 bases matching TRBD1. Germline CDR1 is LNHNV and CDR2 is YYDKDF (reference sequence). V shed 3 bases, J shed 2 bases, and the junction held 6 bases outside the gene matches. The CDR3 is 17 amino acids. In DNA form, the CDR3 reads TGTGCCACCAGCAGCCGGACAGGGACCCCTGGGGCCAACGTCCTGACTTTC. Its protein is CATSSRTGTPGANVLTF.

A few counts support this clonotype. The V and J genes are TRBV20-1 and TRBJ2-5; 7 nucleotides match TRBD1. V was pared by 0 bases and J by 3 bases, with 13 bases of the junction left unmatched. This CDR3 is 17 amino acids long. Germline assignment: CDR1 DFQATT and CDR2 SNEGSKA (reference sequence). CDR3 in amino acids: CSARDSRADRAKETQYF. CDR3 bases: TGCAGTGCTAGAGATAGTCGGGCCGACAGGGCTAAAGAGACCCAGTACTTC.

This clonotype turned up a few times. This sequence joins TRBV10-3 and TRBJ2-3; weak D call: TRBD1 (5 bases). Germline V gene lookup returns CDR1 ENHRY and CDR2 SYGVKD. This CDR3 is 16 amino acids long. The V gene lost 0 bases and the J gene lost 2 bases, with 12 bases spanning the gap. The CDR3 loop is CAISESKGVDTDTQYF. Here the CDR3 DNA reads TGTGCCATCAGTGAGTCGAAAGGGGTCGACACAGATACGCAGTATTTT.

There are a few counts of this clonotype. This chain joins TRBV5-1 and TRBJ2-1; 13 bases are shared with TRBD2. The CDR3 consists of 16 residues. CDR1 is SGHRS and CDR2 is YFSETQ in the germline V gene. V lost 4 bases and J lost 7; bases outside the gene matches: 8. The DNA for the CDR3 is TGCGCCAGCAGCCCAGGGACTAGCGGGATTTGGAATGAGCAGTTCTTC. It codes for CASSPGTSGIWNEQFF. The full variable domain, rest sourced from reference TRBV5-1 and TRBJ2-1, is KAGVTQTPRYLIKTRGQQVTLSCSPISGHRSVSWYQQTPGQGLQFLFEYFSETQRNKGNFPGRFSGRQFSNSRSEMNVSTLELGDSALYLCASSPGTSGIWNEQFFGPGTRLTVL.

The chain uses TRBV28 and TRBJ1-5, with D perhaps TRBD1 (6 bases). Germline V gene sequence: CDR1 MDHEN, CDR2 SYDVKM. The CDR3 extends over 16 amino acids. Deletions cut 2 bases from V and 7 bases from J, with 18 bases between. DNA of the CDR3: TGTGCCAGCAGTTTAGGTCAGCGGCTTAGGGGGCAGCCCCAGCATTTT. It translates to CASSLGQRLRGQPQHF.

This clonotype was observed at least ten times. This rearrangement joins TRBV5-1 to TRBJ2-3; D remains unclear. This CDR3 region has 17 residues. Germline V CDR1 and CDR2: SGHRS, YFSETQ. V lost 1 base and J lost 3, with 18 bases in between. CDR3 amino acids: CASSLQIAARKTDTQYF. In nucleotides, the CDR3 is TGCGCCAGCAGCTTGCAAATCGCGGCCAGAAAAACAGATACGCAGTATTTT.

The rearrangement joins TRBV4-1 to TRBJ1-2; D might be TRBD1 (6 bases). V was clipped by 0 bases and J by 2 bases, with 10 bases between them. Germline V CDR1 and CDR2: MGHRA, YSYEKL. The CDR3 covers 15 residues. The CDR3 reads CASSQDNRENYGYTF. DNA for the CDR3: TGCGCCAGCAGCCAAGATAACAGGGAAAACTATGGCTACACCTTC.

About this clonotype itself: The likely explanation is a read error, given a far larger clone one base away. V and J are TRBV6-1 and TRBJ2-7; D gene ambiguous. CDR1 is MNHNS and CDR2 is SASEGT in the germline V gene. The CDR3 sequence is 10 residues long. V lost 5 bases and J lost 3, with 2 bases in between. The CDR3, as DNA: TGTGCCAGCAGTATCTACGAGCAGTACTTC. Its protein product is CASSIYEQYF.

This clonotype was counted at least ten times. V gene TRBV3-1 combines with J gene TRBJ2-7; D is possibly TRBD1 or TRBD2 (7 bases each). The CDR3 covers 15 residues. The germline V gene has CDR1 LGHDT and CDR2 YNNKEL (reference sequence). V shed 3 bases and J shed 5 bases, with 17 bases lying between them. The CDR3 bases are TGTGCCAGCAGCCACGGCAGGGGGGGAAGAAACGAGCAGTACTTC. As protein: CASSHGRGGRNEQYF.

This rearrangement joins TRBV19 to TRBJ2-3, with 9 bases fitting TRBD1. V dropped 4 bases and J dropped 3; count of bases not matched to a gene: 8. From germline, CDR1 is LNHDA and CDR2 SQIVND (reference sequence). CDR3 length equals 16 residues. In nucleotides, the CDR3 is TGTGCCAGTAGTACGGATTCCGGGACAGGGACAGATACGCAGTATTTT. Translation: CASSTDSGTGTDTQYF.

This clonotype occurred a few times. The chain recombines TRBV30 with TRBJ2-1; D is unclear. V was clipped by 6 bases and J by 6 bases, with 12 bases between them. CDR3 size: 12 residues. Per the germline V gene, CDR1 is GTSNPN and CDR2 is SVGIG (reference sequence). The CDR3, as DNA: TGTGCCTGCTCCCCCACTTCCAATGAGCAGTTCTTC. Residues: CACSPTSNEQFF.

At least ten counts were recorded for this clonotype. The CDR3 DNA follows: TGTGCCAGCAGCCGGACTAGCGGGTACGACAATGAGCAGTTCTTC. Its translation: CASSRTSGYDNEQFF. The chain has TRBV2 and TRBJ2-1; 11 nucleotides line up with TRBD2. The trim removed 6 bases at V and 5 bases at J, leaving 6 bases unmatched. Germline CDR1 SNHLY, CDR2 FYNNEI. This CDR3 spans 15 amino acids.

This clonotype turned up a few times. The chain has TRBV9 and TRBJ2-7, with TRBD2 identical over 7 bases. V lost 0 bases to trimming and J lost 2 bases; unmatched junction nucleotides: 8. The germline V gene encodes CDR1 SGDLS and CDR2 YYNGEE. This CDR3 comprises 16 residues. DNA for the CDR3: TGTGCCAGCAGCGTAGGTGGGGACTACAGGACCTACGAGCAGTACTTC. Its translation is CASSVGGDYRTYEQYF.

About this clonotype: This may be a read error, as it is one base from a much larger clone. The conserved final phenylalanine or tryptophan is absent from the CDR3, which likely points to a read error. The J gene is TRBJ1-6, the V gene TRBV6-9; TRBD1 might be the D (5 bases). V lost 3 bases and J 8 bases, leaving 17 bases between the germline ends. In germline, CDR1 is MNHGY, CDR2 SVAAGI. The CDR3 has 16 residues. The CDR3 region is CASSYGRQGWDSPLHL. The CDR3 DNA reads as TGTGCCAGCAGTTACGGCCGTCAGGGTTGGGATTCACCCCTCCACCTT.

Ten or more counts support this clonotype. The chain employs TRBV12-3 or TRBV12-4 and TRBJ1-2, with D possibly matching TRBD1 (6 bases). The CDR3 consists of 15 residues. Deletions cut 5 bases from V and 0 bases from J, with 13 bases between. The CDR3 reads CASSHDRTANYGYTF. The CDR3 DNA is TGTGCCAGCAGTCATGATAGGACAGCTAACTATGGCTACACCTTC.

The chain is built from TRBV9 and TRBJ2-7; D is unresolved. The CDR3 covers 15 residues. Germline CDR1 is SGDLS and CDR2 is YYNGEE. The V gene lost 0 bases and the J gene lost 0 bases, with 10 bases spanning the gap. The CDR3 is CASSVEDVSSYEQYF. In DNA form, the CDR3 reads TGTGCCAGCAGCGTAGAAGACGTGAGCTCCTACGAGCAGTACTTC.

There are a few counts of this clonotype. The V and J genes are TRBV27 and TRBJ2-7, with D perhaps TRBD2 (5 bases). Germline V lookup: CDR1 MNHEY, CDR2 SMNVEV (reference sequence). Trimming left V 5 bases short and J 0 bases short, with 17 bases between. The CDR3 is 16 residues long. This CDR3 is CASSDHYRGSSYEQYF. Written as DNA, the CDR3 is TGTGCCAGCAGTGACCACTACCGGGGAAGCTCCTACGAGCAGTACTTC.

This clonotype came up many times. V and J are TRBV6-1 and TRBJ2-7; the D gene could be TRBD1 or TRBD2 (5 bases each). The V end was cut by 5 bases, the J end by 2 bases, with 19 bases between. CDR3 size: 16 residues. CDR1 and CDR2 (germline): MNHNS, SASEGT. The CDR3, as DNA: TGTGCCAGCAGTTTATACTCGGGACCGACGACCTACGAGCAGTACTTC. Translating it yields CASSLYSGPTTYEQYF.

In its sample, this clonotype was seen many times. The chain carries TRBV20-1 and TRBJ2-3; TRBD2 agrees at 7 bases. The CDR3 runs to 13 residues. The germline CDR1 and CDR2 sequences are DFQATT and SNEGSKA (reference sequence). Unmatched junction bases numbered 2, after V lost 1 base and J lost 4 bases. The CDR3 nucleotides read TGCAGTGCTAGAGGGGGAGGGGCAGATACGCAGTATTTT. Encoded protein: CSARGGGADTQYF.

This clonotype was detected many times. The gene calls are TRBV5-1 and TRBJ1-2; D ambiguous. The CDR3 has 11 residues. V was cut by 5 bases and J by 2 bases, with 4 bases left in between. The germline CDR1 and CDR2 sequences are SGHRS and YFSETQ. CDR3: CASRWNYGYTF. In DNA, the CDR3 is TGCGCCAGCAGATGGAACTATGGCTACACCTTC.

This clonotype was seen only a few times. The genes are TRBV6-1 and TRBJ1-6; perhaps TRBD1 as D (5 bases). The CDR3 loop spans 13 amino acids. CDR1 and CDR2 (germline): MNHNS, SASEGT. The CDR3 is CACAYGGHSPLHF. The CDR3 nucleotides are TGTGCTTGTGCGTATGGGGGTCATTCACCCCTCCACTTT.

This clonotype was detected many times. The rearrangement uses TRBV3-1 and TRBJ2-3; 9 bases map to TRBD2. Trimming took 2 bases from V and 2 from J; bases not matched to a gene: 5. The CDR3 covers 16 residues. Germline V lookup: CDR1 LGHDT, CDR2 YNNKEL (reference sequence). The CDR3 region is CASSQSGGRATDTQYF. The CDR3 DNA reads TGTGCCAGCAGCCAATCCGGCGGGAGGGCCACAGATACGCAGTATTTT.

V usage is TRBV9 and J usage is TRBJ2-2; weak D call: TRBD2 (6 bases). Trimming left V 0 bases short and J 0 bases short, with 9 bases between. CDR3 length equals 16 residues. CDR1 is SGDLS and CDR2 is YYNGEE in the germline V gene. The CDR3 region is CASSVESSANTGELFF. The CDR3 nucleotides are TGTGCCAGCAGCGTAGAGTCTAGCGCGAACACCGGGGAGCTGTTTTTT.

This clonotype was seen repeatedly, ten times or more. The CDR3 DNA reads TGTGCCATCAGCGACGACAGTCCTTTATACAATGAGCAGTTCTTC. Amino acids: CAISDDSPLYNEQFF. The chain recombines TRBV10-3 with TRBJ2-1; weak D call: TRBD1 (5 bases). V was cut by 6 bases and J by 4 bases, with 16 bases left in between. This CDR3 region has 15 residues. Germline V CDR1 and CDR2: ENHRY, SYGVKD.

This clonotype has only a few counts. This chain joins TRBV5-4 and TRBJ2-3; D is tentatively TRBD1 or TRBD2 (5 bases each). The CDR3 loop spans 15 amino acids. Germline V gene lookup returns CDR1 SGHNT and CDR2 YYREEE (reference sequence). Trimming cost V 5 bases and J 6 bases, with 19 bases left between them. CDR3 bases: TGTGCCAGCAGACCCCGGGGAAGCGAGGGGGATACGCAGTATTTT. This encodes CASRPRGSEGDTQYF.

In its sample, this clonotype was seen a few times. The CDR3 DNA reads as TGTGCCAGCAGTTTACGGGGACCGGACCCCCTCCACTTT. Translation gives CASSLRGPDPLHF. V is TRBV27 and J is TRBJ1-6; D may be TRBD1 (5 bases). There are 13 residues in the CDR3. Germline V gene lookup returns CDR1 MNHEY and CDR2 SMNVEV (reference sequence). The V end lost 2 bases, the J end lost 13 bases, and 12 bases lay between the germline ends.

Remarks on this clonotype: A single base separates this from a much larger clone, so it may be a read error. The CDR3 bases are TGTGCCGGCAGTTACCCTCAGCCGGAGCAGTACTTC. As protein: CAGSYPQPEQYF. This chain links TRBV28 with TRBJ2-7; D is ambiguous. Germline V gene data show CDR1 as MDHEN and CDR2 as SYDVKM. The CDR3 totals 12 residues.

The CDR3 DNA sequence: TGTGCCAGCAGTGTCGGGATAGGCTACTCCTACGAGCAGTACTTC. It is translated as CASSVGIGYSYEQYF. The chain is built from TRBV25-1 and TRBJ2-7; TRBD2 is a possible D gene (5 bases). The CDR3 has 15 amino acids. Germline V gene data show CDR1 as MGHDK and CDR2 as SYGVNS. V dropped 4 bases and J dropped 0 bases, with 13 bases sitting between them.

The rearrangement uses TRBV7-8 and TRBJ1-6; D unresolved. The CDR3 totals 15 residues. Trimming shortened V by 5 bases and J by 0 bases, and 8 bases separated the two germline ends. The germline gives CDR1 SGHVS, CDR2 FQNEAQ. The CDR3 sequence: CASSPASSYNSPLHF. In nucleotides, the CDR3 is TGTGCCAGCAGCCCGGCGAGCTCCTATAATTCACCCCTCCACTTT.